Listed below are T cell receptor beta chains from one sample, sequenced in a study of multiple sclerosis patients with progressive multifocal leukoencephalopathy. The data were produced by immunoSEQ multiplex PCR, yet TCRdb's version contains in-frame clones alone and is incomplete. The data show 25,000 to 35,000 clones, over 75% seen once. Specimen: PBMCs, collected from a patient treated with natalizumab. The receptor source for this set is a human donor with progressive multifocal leukoencephalopathy. Both conserved end residues are part of each CDR3. Fields, in order: clone size, J gene, V gene, D gene, CDR3 DNA, CDR3 protein. A D gene is named only where the DNA matches it firmly. The size of a clone is reported for some rows only, either as once, few or many, or as a class for expanded clones.

>NA|TRBJ2-3|TRBV6-5|NA
TGTGCCAGCAGTTACGGTCAGAGCACAGATACGCAGTATTTT
CASSYGQSTDTQYF
>NA|TRBJ2-7|TRBV6-1|NA
TGTGCCAGCAGTGAAGGGGCAGGTCGGACCTACGAGCAGTACTTC
CASSEGAGRTYEQYF
>NA|TRBJ2-1|TRBV7-9|NA
TGTGCCAGCAGCCCTGGGGGTGAGCAGTTCTTC
CASSPGGEQFF
>NA|TRBJ2-7|TRBV6-6|NA
TGTGCCAGCAGTCCCTTCCAGACAGGTCTCGAGCAGTACTTC
CASSPFQTGLEQYF
>few|TRBJ1-5|TRBV28|TRBD1
TGTGCCAGCAGTTTAGGGGACAGGGACAATCAGCCCCAGCATTTT
CASSLGDRDNQPQHF
>NA|TRBJ2-7|TRBV6-6|NA
TGTGCCAGCACTCGACCCGGGGCAGCATCCTACGAGCAGTACTTC
CASTRPGAASYEQYF
>NA|TRBJ1-5|TRBV19|NA
TGTGCCAGTAGTACGCGAGGGGGGGGCCAGCCCCAGCATTTT
CASSTRGGGQPQHF
>NA|TRBJ1-2|TRBV5-1|NA
TGCGCCAGCAGCCAGGGGTCTATCGAGGGATCTGGCTACACCTTC
CASSQGSIEGSGYTF
>NA|TRBJ1-3|TRBV6-5|NA
TGTGCCAGCAGTTACGTGGGAAGCAAGAACACCATATATTTT
CASSYVGSKNTIYF
>NA|TRBJ1-1|TRBV7-2|TRBD1
TGTGCCAGCAGCTTAGACAGGGGAACTGAAGCTTTCTTT
CASSLDRGTEAFF
>NA|TRBJ2-3|TRBV29-1|NA
TGCAGCGTTGAAAAGCGTCTAAGCACAGATACGCAGTATTTT
CSVEKRLSTDTQYF
>few|TRBJ1-3|TRBV5-6|NA
TGTGCCAGCAGCTTGGTTCGGCAGGGCAGCACCATATATTTT
CASSLVRQGSTIYF
>NA|TRBJ2-5|TRBV6-1|NA
TGTGCCAGCAGTGAAACCCCTAACACCCAGTACTTC
CASSETPNTQYF
>NA|TRBJ2-2|TRBV7-2|NA
TGTGCCAGCAGCTTAGGGCTAGCCGGGGAGCTGTTTTTT
CASSLGLAGELFF
>once|TRBJ2-3|TRBV14|TRBD2
TGTGCCAGCAGTCCCCGGACTAGCGGGGCGGGAGATACGCAGTATTTT
CASSPRTSGAGDTQYF
>NA|TRBJ2-6|TRBV28|TRBD1
TGTGCCAGCAGGGGAACCGACAGGGGCTGGGCCAACGTCCTGACTTTC
CASRGTDRGWANVLTF
>once|TRBJ2-2|TRBV6-1|TRBD2
TGTGCCAGCGCTGCCGGACTAGCGGGGACCGGGGAGCTGTTTTTT
CASAAGLAGTGELFF
>NA|TRBJ2-7|TRBV7-2|NA
TGTGCCAGCAGCCCTCCTCCATTCGCGGGGCCCCTCGAGCAGTACTTC
CASSPPPFAGPLEQYF
>once|TRBJ2-7|TRBV15|NA
TGTGCCACCAGCAGAGATACGAGCCAGGGTTGTGAGTACTTC
CATSRDTSQGCEYF
>NA|TRBJ2-6|TRBV14|NA
TGTGCCAGCAGCCAAGGGTCAAGCTCTGGGGCCAACGTCCTGACTTTC
CASSQGSSSGANVLTF
>NA|TRBJ1-3|TRBV9|NA
TGTGCCAGCAGCGTAGCTGCAGGGACCTCTGGAAACACCATATATTTT
CASSVAAGTSGNTIYF
>once|TRBJ1-1|TRBV14|NA
TGTGCCAGCAGCCGCCAGGGGTTTGGGGAAGCTTTCTTT
CASSRQGFGEAFF
>few|TRBJ1-1|TRBV2|NA
TGTGCCACCTCAAAAACCAGAAACACTGAAGCTTTCTTT
CATSKTRNTEAFF
>NA|TRBJ1-5|TRBV9|NA
TGTGCCAGCAGCGTGGAGGTGGGTCAGCCCCAGCATTTT
CASSVEVGQPQHF
>NA|TRBJ2-3|TRBV12-5|NA
TGTGCTAGTCGCGGTTATACGCAGTATTTT
CASRGYTQYF
>once|TRBJ2-1|TRBV30|TRBD2
TGTGCCTGGAGTGCAGGGAGGGACAATGAGCAGTTCTTC
CAWSAGRDNEQFF
>NA|TRBJ1-2|TRBV6-6|NA
TGTGCCAGCAGTTACGGAGAAGGGAGCTTTAGTGGCTACACCTTC
CASSYGEGSFSGYTF
>NA|TRBJ1-1|TRBV6-5|TRBD1
TGTGCCAGCAGTTCGGCCGGGACAGATTCCACTGAAGCTTTCTTT
CASSSAGTDSTEAFF
>NA|TRBJ2-7|TRBV19|TRBD1
TGTGCCAGCCGACAGGGCGTAGAGCAGTACTTC
CASRQGVEQYF
>NA|TRBJ1-2|TRBV5-1|TRBD1
TGCGCCAGCAGCCCCTGGACAGGTAGTAACTATGGCTACACCTTC
CASSPWTGSNYGYTF
>NA|TRBJ1-1|TRBV6-5|NA
TGTGCCAGCAGTTACGGGGGGCGTATCGCTGAAGCTTTCTTT
CASSYGGRIAEAFF
>once|TRBJ1-1|TRBV11-2|NA
TGTGCCAGCAGCCCCCGGGATGGAGGGCCTGAAGCTTTCTTT
CASSPRDGGPEAFF
>once|TRBJ2-3|TRBV29-1|NA
TGCAGCGCTCATGGAGGGGGCGGAGCCACAGATACGCAGTATTTT
CSAHGGGGATDTQYF
>NA|TRBJ2-7|TRBV19|TRBD1
TGTGCCAGTAGCCCGGGACAGGGACCCTACGAGCAGTACTTC
CASSPGQGPYEQYF
>NA|TRBJ2-1|TRBV6-4|NA
TGTGCCAGCAGTGACTCCCCGGGCCACCTGACCCTTAATGAGCAGTTCTTC
CASSDSPGHLTLNEQFF
>NA|TRBJ2-1|TRBV18|TRBD2
TGTGCCAGCTCAAGGACTAGCGGGAGTCATGAGCAGTTCTTC
CASSRTSGSHEQFF
>NA|TRBJ2-5|TRBV2|TRBD1
TGTGCCAGCAGTTATCAGGGGGCTTCAGAGACCCAGTACTTC
CASSYQGASETQYF
>NA|TRBJ2-1|TRBV7-8|NA
TGTGCCAGCAGCCCGAGCGGCCCCTCCTACAATGAGCAGTTCTTC
CASSPSGPSYNEQFF
>NA|TRBJ2-7|TRBV23-1|NA
TGCGCCAGCAGTCAATCGGCCCGATTTAGACCTTGGACAGAAACCTACGAGCAGTACTTC
CASSQSARFRPWTETYEQYF
>NA|TRBJ1-1|TRBV5-1|NA
TGCGCCAGCAGCTTGTTATTAACGGGCACTGAAGCTTTCTTT
CASSLLLTGTEAFF
>NA|TRBJ2-1|TRBV28|TRBD2
TGTGCCAGCAGTCCCAGCCGTCCGGGACTAGTCAGAACTTCGAGGTTCTTC
CASSPSRPGLVRTSRFF
>NA|TRBJ2-1|TRBV6-4|TRBD2
TGTGCCAGCAGTTTAGCGGGAGGCGGCGATGAGCAGTTCTTC
CASSLAGGGDEQFF
>few|TRBJ2-6|TRBV27|NA
TGTGCCAGCAGTTTTGCCCCTTCTGGGGCCAACGTCCTGACTTTC
CASSFAPSGANVLTF
>NA|TRBJ1-5|TRBV19|NA
TGTGCCAGTAGTACTCAGAAGCGGCAGCCCCAGCATTTT
CASSTQKRQPQHF
>NA|TRBJ1-1|TRBV6-5|TRBD1
TGTGCCATCAGTAAAACAGGGGAGAACACTGAAGCTTTCTTT
CAISKTGENTEAFF
>NA|TRBJ1-2|TRBV4-3|NA
TGCGCCAGCAGCCAGATCTCTGAACTGGGGCGGAACTATGGCTACACCTTC
CASSQISELGRNYGYTF
>NA|TRBJ2-1|TRBV25-1|TRBD2
TGTGCCAGCAGTGATCCAAGCGGGAGAGCTTACAATGAGCAGTTCTTC
CASSDPSGRAYNEQFF
>NA|TRBJ1-2|TRBV4-3|NA
TGCGCCAGCAGCCAAGTAGGCGCTAACTATGGCTACACCTTC
CASSQVGANYGYTF